These 5 T cell receptor beta chains originate from one sample sequenced in a study of technical replicates of blood from a few donors. Using immunoSEQ multiplex PCR, the repertoire was profiled, and TCRdb retains in-frame clones only, with some absent. The sample includes some 49,000 clones, around 90% seen only once; the top ten take approximately 3.9%. The sample consisted of PBMCs. The receptors here all came from a human donor in good health. Some clones in this sample may be carry-over from other donors' samples.

The chain carries TRBV11-3 and TRBJ2-3, with D possibly being TRBD1 (5 bases). The V and J ends lost 8 bases and 4 bases respectively, with 10 bases between them. Germline CDR1 and CDR2: SGHNT and YENEEA. The CDR3 contains 12 residues. As DNA, the CDR3 is TGTGCCAGCTCAGGGCGCGCAGATACGCAGTATTTT. This sequence encodes CASSGRADTQYF.

Here the CDR3 reads CSVEAPGIAEQYF. CDR3 nucleotides: TGCAGCGTTGAGGCACCGGGGATCGCCGAGCAGTACTTC. The gene calls are TRBV29-1 and TRBJ2-7; TRBD2 is a possible D gene (5 bases). Germline values: CDR1 SQVTM, CDR2 ANQGSEA. The length of the CDR3 is 13 residues. The germline V and J ends were trimmed by 3 bases and 6 bases, with 15 bases remaining between them.

This sequence joins TRBV4-3 and TRBJ2-7; D perhaps matches TRBD2 (5 bases). The CDR3 sequence is 16 residues long. Trimming took off 2 bases at V and 2 bases at J, with 16 bases between the two ends. From germline, CDR1 is LGHNA and CDR2 YSLEER. CDR3: CASSQRSGISTYEQYF. CDR3 in DNA: TGCGCCAGCAGCCAACGCTCCGGGATATCGACCTACGAGCAGTACTTC.

The count of this clone is one. The chain is built from TRBV6-6 and TRBJ1-3, with 9 bases lining up with TRBD1. V lost 5 bases, J lost 5 bases, and 7 bases stayed unmatched. CDR1 and CDR2 (germline): MNHNY, SVGAGI (reference sequence). The CDR3 length is 15 residues. CDR3 DNA sequence: TGTGCCAGCAGTACCCCAGGACAGGGGAGAAACACCATATATTTT. Translated, it gives CASSTPGQGRNTIYF.

The chain uses TRBV5-6 and TRBJ1-1; 8 bases map to TRBD1. J gave up 2 bases and V 2 bases, and 8 bases lay outside the gene matches. The CDR3 consists of 16 residues. Germline V gene lookup returns CDR1 SGHDT and CDR2 YYEEEE. As DNA, the CDR3 is TGTGCCAGCAGCTTTTTTATTCAGGGGGCCAACACTGAAGCTTTCTTT. Encoded protein: CASSFFIQGANTEAFF.